The T cell receptor beta chain described here comes from a study of vaccination effects on CD4 cells after COVID-19 (dated by TCRdb to between 2020 and 2023). About the study as a whole: Two doses of either the BNT162b2 or the mRNA-1273 mRNA SARS-CoV-2 vaccine were administered to participants. Cultures from other donors in the study were sequenced using the Oncomine TCR Beta short-read assay on an Illumina iSeq 100. Altogether, over 9 COVID-19 convalescent patients and a handful of SARS-CoV-2-naive healthy vaccine recipients made up the full study. SARS-CoV-2 spike-specific CD4+ TCR repertoires from before and after mRNA vaccination were compared in COVID-19 convalescent patients and in infection-naive vaccine recipients. Study-level results and caveats: Limitations of the study were the small number of convalescent patients and the absence of early post-infection timepoints. At late post-vaccination timepoints, both infection-induced and vaccine-induced clones showed marked clonal contraction, consistent with waning T cell responses. Among healthy vaccine recipients, nearly all vaccine-induced clones were SARS-CoV-2 mono-reactive, and just 1 of 255 was cross-reactive with common cold coronaviruses.

Library method: the immunoSEQ multiplex PCR assay. DNA from the cultured, isolated CD4+ T cells was subjected to TCR beta CDR3 sequencing. Regarding the original processing steps: Non-productive TCR sequences were removed and reads were trimmed to the CDR3 region, keeping CDR3s of at least 7 amino acids. The MANAFEST web app was used to pick out antigen-specific clonotypes by comparing their expansion in peptide wells with that in reference cultures. To count as positive, a clone had to show expansion at FDR<0.05 compared with the reference and with all other wells, an odds ratio above 5, and a frequency above 0.1% in two replicate wells. Cross-reactive clonotypes were defined as significantly expanded in SARS-CoV-2 spike wells and in at least one common cold coronavirus spike condition. CDR3 similarity was assessed by Levenshtein distance using the stringdist R package, and unrooted trees were constructed with ape in R 3.6.1. TCRdb holds this immuneACCESS table with in-frame rearrangements only. Some clones are missing; in checked studies, unresolved V genes explain under half, and the rest has no known cause. That table furnishes V, J and clone size, whereas the DNA furnished D and trimming. The sample data list under 45,000 clones, and roughly two thirds of these were observed just once. The ten most abundant clones make up approximately 24% of the sample.

In regard to this clone: Its specific antigen is unknown. One base away there is no much larger clone; base qualities are not given.

To identify antigen-specific CD4+ T cell clonotypes by their expansion, the ViraFEST assay first stimulated PBMC with viral peptide pools and then applied TCR sequencing. After roughly 11 days of culture, CD4+ T cells were isolated with the EasySep CD4+ T cell isolation kit. None of the healthy vaccine recipients had a prior SARS-CoV-2 infection, which was confirmed by nucleocapsid antibody tests that came back negative both before and after vaccination. About 2 million PBMC per well were cultured in IMDM with about 5.4% human AB serum, 8.5 to 10 IU/ml IL-2 and gentamicin, plus 10 ug/ml peptides. On days 3 and 7, half of the culture medium was replaced with fresh IL-2-containing medium. Unless noted otherwise, every peptide stimulation condition was cultured in triplicate wells. PBMC were separated from whole blood using Ficoll-Paque Plus gradient centrifugation and were then either cryopreserved at -140C or used fresh. Overlapping peptide pools spanned the spike proteins of SARS-CoV-2 and the common cold coronaviruses HCoV-NL63, HCoV-OC43 and HCoV-229E. The QIAamp micro DNA kit was used to extract genomic DNA from the cultured CD4+ T cells.

For CDR1 and CDR2, the germline V gene (reference sequence) lists DFQATT and SNEGSKA. Trimmed from V: 3 bases; trimmed from J: 1 base; junction bases lacking a gene match: 5. From the cysteine through the phenylalanine, the CDR3 covers 14 amino acids. Only the CDR3 part of the read is kept: 42 bases, read in frame from the first base. This TCR derives from a human donor who received a COVID-19 vaccine. Recombination joined TRBV20-1 with TRBJ2-7; 8 bases in the junction line up with TRBD2. The specimen was CD4+ T cells from PBMCs cultured with HCoV-OC43 spike peptides, collected before COVID-19 vaccination. The cell subset or site label corresponds to: HCoV-OC43 spike overlapping peptide pool stimulation. The DNA is TGCAGTGCTAGTCGCGAGCGGGAGTCCTACGAGCAGTACTTC. It codes for CSASRERESYEQYF.